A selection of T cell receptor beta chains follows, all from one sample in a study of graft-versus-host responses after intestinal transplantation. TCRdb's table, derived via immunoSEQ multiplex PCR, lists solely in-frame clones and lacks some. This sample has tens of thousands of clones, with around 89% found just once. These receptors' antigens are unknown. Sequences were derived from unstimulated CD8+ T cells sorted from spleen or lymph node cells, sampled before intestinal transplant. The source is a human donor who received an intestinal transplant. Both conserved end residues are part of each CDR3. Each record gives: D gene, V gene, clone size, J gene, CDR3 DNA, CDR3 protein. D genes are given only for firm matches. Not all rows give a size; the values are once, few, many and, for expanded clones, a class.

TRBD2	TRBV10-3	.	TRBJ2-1	TGTGCCATCAGTGAGTGGAATGAGTGGGAGGGAAGTAATGAGCAGTTCTTC	CAISEWNEWEGSNEQFF
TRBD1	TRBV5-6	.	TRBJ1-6	TGTGCCAGCAGCCTTGGGACAGGGCCCGGGTCACCCCTCCACTTT	CASSLGTGPGSPLHF
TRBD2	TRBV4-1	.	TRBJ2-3	TGCGCCAGCAGCCACCTAGCGGGACAGAGGACAGATACGCAGTATTTT	CASSHLAGQRTDTQYF
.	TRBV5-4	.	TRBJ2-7	TGTGCCAGCAGCTTGAATCCTAGAACATACCACTCCTACGAGCAGTACTTC	CASSLNPRTYHSYEQYF
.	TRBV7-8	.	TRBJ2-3	TGTGCCAGCAGCTTTTGGCTAGCCCCCAGCACAGATACGCAGTATTTT	CASSFWLAPSTDTQYF
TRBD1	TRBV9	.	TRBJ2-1	TGTGCCAGCAGCAGACAGGGGTTTTACAATGAGCAGTTCTTC	CASSRQGFYNEQFF
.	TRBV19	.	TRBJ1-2	TGTGCCAGTAGTATCGCGGTCCCCTATGGCTACACCTTC	CASSIAVPYGYTF
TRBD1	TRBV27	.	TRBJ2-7	TGTGCCAGCAGTTTTAGGGACAGCGCCTACGAGCAGTACTTC	CASSFRDSAYEQYF
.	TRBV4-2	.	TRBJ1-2	TGTGCCAGCAGCCAAGAACAGACAGTCTGGGAGGTCTATGGCTACACCTTC	CASSQEQTVWEVYGYTF
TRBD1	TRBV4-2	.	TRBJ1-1	TGTGCCAGCAGCCAAAACTTACAGGGGGCGGTGGACACTGAAGCTTTCTTT	CASSQNLQGAVDTEAFF
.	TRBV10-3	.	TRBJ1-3	TGTGCCATCAGCGGGACTACCGCCCGCTCTGGAAACACCATATATTTT	CAISGTTARSGNTIYF
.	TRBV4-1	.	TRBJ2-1	TGCGCCAGCAGCCAAGGGACAGACTCCTACAATGAGCAGTTCTTC	CASSQGTDSYNEQFF
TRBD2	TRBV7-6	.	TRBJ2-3	TGTGCCAGCAGCTTAGTGGTAGCGGGGGGCGTTAAGGCAGATACGCAGTATTTT	CASSLVVAGGVKADTQYF
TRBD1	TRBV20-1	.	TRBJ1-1	TGCAGTGCTCCACAGGGGACTGAAGCTTTCTTT	CSAPQGTEAFF
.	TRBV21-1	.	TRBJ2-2	TGTGCCAGCAGCAATCGAGATGAGCTGTTTTTT	CASSNRDELFF
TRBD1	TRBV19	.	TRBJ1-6	TGTGCCAGTAGTATAATCGGACAGGGTCGGTCACCCCTCCACTTT	CASSIIGQGRSPLHF
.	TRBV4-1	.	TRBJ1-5	TGCGCCAGCAGCCCCATTACAGGAGGGGCTAGCAATCAGCCCCAGCATTTT	CASSPITGGASNQPQHF
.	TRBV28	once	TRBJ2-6	TGTGCCAGCAGTTTTGACACCTCTGGGGCCAACGTCCTGACTTTC	CASSFDTSGANVLTF
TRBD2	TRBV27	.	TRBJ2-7	TGTGCCAGCAGTCGCACAACTAGCGGGAGGGCCTACGAGCAGTACTTC	CASSRTTSGRAYEQYF
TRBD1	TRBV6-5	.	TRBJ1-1	TGTGCCAGCAGTTACGGGGACAGTCTGACTACTGAAGCTTTCTTT	CASSYGDSLTTEAFF
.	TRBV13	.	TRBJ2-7	TGTGCCAGCAGCTCGGACAGTCACTACGAGCAGTACTTC	CASSSDSHYEQYF
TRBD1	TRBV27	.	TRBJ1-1	TGTGCCAGCAGCACCTCCCAGGGGGCGCCGTGGACTGAAGCTTTCTTT	CASSTSQGAPWTEAFF
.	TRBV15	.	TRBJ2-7	TGTGCCACCAGCATAGGTAAAGGGAGGCCCCCCTACGAGCAGTACTTC	CATSIGKGRPPYEQYF
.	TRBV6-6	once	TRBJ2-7	TGTGCCAGCAGTTACAGGTTGGCGGGCGAGCAGTACTTC	CASSYRLAGEQYF
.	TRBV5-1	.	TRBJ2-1	TGCGCCAGCATGGGCCATGGCTCCTACAATGAGCAGTTCTTC	CASMGHGSYNEQFF
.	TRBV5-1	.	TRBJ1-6	TGCGCCAGCAGCCCACGGGAAGGATCTTACCGGTATAATTCACCCCTCCACTTT	CASSPREGSYRYNSPLHF
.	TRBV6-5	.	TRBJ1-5	TGTGCCAGCAGTTACCGGGGGGGCGACAGCAATCAGCCCCAGCATTTT	CASSYRGGDSNQPQHF
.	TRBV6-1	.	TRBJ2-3	TGTGCCAGCAGTGAACTCACCACAGGGTGGAGCACAGATACGCAGTATTTT	CASSELTTGWSTDTQYF
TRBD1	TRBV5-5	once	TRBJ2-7	TGTGCCAGCAGCTTAGGGACAGGGGGGTTCTACGAGCAGTACTTC	CASSLGTGGFYEQYF